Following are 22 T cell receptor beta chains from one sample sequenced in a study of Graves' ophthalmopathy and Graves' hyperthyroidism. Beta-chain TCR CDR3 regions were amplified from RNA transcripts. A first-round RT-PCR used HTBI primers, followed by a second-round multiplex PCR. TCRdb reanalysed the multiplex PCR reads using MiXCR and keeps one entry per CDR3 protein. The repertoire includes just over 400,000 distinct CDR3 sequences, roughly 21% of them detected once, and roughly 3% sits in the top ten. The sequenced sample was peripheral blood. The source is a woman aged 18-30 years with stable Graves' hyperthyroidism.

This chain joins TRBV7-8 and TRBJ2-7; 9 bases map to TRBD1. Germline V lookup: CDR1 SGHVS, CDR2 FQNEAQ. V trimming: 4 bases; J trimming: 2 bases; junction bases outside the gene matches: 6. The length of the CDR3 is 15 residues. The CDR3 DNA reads TGTGCCAGCAGCTCCCGGACAGGGGAACCCTACGAGCAGTACTTC. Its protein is CASSSRTGEPYEQYF.

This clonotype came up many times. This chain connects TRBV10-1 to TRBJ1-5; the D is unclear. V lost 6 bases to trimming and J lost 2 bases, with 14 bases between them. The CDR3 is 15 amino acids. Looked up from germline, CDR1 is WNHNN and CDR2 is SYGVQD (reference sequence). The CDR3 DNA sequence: TGCGCCAGCAGACCCCGGGGATTGGGCAATCAGCCCCAGCATTTT. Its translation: CASRPRGLGNQPQHF.

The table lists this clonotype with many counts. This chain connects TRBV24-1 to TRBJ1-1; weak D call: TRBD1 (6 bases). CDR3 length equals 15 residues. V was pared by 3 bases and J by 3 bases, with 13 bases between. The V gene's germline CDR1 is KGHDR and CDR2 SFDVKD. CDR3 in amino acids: CATSDTGMGDTEAFF. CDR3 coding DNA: TGTGCCACCAGTGATACAGGGATGGGGGACACTGAAGCTTTCTTT.

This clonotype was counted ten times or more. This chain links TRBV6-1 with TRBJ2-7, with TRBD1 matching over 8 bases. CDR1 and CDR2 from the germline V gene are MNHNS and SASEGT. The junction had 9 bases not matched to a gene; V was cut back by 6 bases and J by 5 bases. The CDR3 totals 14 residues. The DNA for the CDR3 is TGTGCCAGCAGCTGGGGGGACAGGAGCCACGAGCAGTACTTC. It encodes CASSWGDRSHEQYF.

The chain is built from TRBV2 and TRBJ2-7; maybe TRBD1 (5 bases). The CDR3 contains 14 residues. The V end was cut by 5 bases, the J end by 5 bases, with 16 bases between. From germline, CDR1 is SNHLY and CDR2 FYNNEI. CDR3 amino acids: CASSYSKGNHEQYF. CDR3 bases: TGTGCCAGCAGTTACTCAAAGGGGAACCACGAGCAGTACTTC.

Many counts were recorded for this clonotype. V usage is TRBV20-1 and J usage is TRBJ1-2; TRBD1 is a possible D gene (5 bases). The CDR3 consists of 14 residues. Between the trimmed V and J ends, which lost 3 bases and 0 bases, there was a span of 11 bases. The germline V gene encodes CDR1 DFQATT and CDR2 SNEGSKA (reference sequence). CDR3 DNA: TGCAGTGCTAGTTCCTGGGGCCCTAACTATGGCTACACCTTC. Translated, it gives CSASSWGPNYGYTF.

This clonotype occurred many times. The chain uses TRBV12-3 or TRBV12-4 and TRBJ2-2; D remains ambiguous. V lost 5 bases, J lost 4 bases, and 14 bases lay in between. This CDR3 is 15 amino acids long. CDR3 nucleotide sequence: TGTGCCAGCAGTCAACAGTACTCCGGCACCGGGGAGCTGTTTTTT. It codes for CASSQQYSGTGELFF.

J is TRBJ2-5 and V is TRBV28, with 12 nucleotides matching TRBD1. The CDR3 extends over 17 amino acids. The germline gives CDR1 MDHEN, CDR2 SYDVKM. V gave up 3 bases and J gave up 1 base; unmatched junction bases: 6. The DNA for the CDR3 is TGTGCCAGCAGTTTGAGGGACAGGGGGCGCCTCCAAGAGACCCAGTACTTC. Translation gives CASSLRDRGRLQETQYF.

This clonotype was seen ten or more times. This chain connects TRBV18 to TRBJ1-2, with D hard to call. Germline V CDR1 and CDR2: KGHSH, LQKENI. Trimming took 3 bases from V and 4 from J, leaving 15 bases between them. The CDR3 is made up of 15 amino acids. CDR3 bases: TGTGCCAGCTCACCGGAGAAGGGAGGGATCTATGGCTACACCTTC. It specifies CASSPEKGGIYGYTF.

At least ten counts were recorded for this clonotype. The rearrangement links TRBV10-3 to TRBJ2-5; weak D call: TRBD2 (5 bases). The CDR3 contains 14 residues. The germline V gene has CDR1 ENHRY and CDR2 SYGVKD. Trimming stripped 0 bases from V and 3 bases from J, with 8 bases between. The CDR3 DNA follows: TGTGCCATCAGTGAGTCGAACGGGGAAGAGACCCAGTACTTC. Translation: CAISESNGEETQYF.

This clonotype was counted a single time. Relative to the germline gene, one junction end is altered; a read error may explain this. In DNA, the CDR3 is TGTGCCAGCAATCTAGGACCTTATGGTTACACCTTC. Translated, it gives CASNLGPYGYTF. V gene TRBV12-3 or TRBV12-4 combines with J gene TRBJ1-2, with D unresolved. The CDR3 length is 12 residues.

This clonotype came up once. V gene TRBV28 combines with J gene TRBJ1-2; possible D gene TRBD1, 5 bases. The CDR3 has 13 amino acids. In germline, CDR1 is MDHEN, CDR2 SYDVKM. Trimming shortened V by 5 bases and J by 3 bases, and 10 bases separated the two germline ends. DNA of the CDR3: TGTGCCAGCAGTCATCAGGGTGACTATGGCTACACCTTC. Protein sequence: CASSHQGDYGYTF.

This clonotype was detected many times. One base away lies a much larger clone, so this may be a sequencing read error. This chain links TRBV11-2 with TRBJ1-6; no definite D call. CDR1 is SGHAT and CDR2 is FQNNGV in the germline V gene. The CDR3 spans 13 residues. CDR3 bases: TGTGCCAGTACTAGCTCCTATAATTCACACCTCCACTTT. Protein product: CASTSSYNSHLHF.

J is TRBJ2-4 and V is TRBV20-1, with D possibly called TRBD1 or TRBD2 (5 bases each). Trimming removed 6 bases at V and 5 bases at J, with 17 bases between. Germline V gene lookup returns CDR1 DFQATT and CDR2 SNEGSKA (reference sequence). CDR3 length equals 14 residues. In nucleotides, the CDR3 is TGCAGTGCCCAGAGGGTCAGGGCACAAAACATTCAGTACTTC. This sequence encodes CSAQRVRAQNIQYF.

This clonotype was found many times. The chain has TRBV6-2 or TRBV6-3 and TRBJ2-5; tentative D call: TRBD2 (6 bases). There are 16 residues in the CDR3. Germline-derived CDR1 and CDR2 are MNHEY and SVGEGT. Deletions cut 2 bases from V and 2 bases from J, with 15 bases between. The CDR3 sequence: CASSYPTGLPQETQYF. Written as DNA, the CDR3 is TGTGCCAGCAGTTACCCTACCGGACTACCACAAGAGACCCAGTACTTC.

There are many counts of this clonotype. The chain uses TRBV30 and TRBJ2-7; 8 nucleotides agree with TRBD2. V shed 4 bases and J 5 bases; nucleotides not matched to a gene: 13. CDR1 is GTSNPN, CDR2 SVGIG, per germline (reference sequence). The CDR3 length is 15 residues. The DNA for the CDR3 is TGTGCCTGGAAACGTGGTGGCGGGAGGTTCAACGAGCAGTACTTC. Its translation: CAWKRGGGRFNEQYF.

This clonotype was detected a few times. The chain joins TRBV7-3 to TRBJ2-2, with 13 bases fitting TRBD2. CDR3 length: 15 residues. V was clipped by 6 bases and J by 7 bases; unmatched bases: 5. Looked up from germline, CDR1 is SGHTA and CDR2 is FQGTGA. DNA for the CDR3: TGTGCCAGCAGACTAGCGGGAGGGCCCGTCGGGGAGCTGTTTTTT. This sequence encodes CASRLAGGPVGELFF. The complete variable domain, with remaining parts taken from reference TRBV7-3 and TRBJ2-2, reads GAGVSQTPSNKVTEKGKYVELRCDPISGHTALYWYRQSLGQGPEFLIYFQGTGAADDSGLPNDRFFAVRPEGSVSTLKIQRTERGDSAVYLCASRLAGGPVGELFFGEGSRLTVL.

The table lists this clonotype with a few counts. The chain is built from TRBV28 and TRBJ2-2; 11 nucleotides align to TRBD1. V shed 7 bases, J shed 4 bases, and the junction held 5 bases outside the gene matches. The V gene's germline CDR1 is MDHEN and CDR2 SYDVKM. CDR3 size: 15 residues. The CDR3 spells CASTTGQGATGELFF. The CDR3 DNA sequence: TGTGCCAGCACCACCGGACAGGGGGCCACCGGGGAGCTGTTTTTT.

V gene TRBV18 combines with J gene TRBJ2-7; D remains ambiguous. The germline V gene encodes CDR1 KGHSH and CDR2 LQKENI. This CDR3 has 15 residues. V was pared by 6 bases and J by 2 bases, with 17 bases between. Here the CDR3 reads CASSPGLGTPYEQYF. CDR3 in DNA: TGTGCCAGCTCTCCCGGCCTGGGTACGCCCTACGAGCAGTACTTC.

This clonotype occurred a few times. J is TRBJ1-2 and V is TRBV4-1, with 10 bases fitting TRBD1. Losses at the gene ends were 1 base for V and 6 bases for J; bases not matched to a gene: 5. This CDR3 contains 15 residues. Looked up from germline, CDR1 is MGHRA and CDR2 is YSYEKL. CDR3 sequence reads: CASSQGRDRGHGYTF. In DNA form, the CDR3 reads TGCGCCAGCAGCCAAGGGCGCGACAGGGGGCATGGCTACACCTTC.

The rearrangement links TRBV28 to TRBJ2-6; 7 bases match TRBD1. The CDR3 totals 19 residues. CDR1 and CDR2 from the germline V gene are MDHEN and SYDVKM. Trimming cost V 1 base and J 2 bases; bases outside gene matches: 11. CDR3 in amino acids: CASSLSSPGTEAGANVLTF. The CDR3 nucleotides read TGTGCCAGCAGTTTATCCTCCCCAGGGACAGAGGCTGGGGCCAACGTCCTGACTTTC.

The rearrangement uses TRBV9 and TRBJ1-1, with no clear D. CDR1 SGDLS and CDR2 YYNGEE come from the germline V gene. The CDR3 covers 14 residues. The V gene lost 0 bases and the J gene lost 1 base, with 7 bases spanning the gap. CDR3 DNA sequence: TGTGCCAGCAGCGTAGTATCCGGGAACACTGAAGCTTTCTTT. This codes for CASSVVSGNTEAFF.